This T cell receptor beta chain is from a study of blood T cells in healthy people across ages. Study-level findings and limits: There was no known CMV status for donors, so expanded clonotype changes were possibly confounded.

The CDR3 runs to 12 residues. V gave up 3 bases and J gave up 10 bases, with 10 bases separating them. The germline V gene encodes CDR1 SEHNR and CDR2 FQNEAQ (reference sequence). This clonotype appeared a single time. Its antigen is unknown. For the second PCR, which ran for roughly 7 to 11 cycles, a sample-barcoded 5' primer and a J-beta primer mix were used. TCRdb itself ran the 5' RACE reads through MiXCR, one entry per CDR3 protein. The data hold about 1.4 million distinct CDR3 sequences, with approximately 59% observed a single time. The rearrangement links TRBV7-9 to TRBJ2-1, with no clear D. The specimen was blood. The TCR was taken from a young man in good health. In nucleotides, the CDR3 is TGTGCCAGCAGCTTCCCCGAACAGGAGCAGTTCTTC. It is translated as CASSFPEQEQFF.